The 23 T cell receptor beta chains below all came from one sample that was sequenced in a study of EBV T-cell therapy then PD-1 blockade in nasopharyngeal carcinoma. Treatment of the sample: AdE1-LMPpoly-expanded autologous EBV-specific T-cell therapy followed by anti-PD-1 nivolumab. The antigens for these receptors are not known. TCRdb's table, derived via immunoSEQ multiplex PCR, lists solely in-frame clones and lacks some. The sample lists fewer than 25,000 clones, 84% seen once, with around 29% in the top ten. Sample: CD8+ T cells from blood, taken at roughly day 60 from a patient whose treatment included autologous EBV-specific T cells and nivolumab. Receptors were obtained from a man aged 40-49 years with nasopharyngeal carcinoma.

The V gene is TRBV4-3, the J gene TRBJ2-3, with D maybe TRBD2 (7 bases). The CDR3 runs to 17 residues. Germline V lookup: CDR1 LGHNA, CDR2 YSLEER. V was cut by 4 bases and J by 3 bases, with 20 bases left in between. The CDR3 DNA sequence: TGCGCCAGCAGCCTATATGAAGGGGGGGCGGGGACAGATACGCAGTATTTT. This translates into CASSLYEGGAGTDTQYF.

In its sample, this clone was seen once. The chain combines TRBV24-1 with TRBJ1-2; D might be TRBD1 (5 bases). The V gene's germline CDR1 is KGHDR and CDR2 SFDVKD. CDR3 length equals 12 residues. The V and J ends lost 5 bases and 4 bases respectively, with 7 bases between them. The CDR3 here is CATSGGFYGYTF. The DNA of the CDR3 is TGTGCCACCAGTGGGGGGTTCTATGGCTACACCTTC.

The V gene is TRBV7-6, the J gene TRBJ1-6, with D unclear. Germline V gives CDR1 SGHVS, CDR2 FNYEAQ. V was pared by 1 base and J by 4 bases, with 11 bases between. CDR3 length equals 16 residues. The DNA for the CDR3 is TGTGCCAGCAGCTTAGATCAGGAGGCTTATAATTCACCCCTCCACTTT. It codes for CASSLDQEAYNSPLHF.

This chain links TRBV10-2 with TRBJ2-3; D unresolved. There are 14 residues in the CDR3. Trimming removed 0 bases from V and 5 bases from J, with 9 bases in between. Looked up from germline, CDR1 is WSHSY and CDR2 is SAAADI. The DNA for the CDR3 is TGCGCCAGCAGTGAGTCCTTAATGCGAGATACGCAGTATTTT. It codes for CASSESLMRDTQYF.

This sequence joins TRBV9 and TRBJ1-2; D not certain. The CDR3 has 13 amino acids. The germline V and J ends were trimmed by 5 bases and 8 bases, with 16 bases remaining between them. Germline V lookup: CDR1 SGDLS, CDR2 YYNGEE. The CDR3 here is CASRSGASEGYTF. The CDR3 DNA is TGTGCCAGCAGGTCGGGCGCTTCGGAAGGCTACACCTTC.

V is TRBV6-5 and J is TRBJ1-5; 7 nucleotides align to TRBD1. V lost 5 bases and J lost 2; bases outside the gene matches: 6. In germline, CDR1 is MNHEY, CDR2 SVGAGI. The CDR3 is 15 residues long. This CDR3 is CASSLRQGGNQPQHF. Here the CDR3 DNA reads TGTGCCAGCAGTCTCAGACAGGGAGGCAATCAGCCCCAGCATTTT.

This clone was found a few times. The chain couples TRBV6-5 to TRBJ1-1; no definite D call. The CDR3 consists of 15 residues. Deletions cut 5 bases from V and 8 bases from J, with 21 bases between. The V gene's germline CDR1 is MNHEY and CDR2 SVGAGI. The CDR3 protein is CASSNRFSVPGEAFF. For the CDR3, the DNA is TGTGCCAGCAGTAACCGCTTCAGTGTCCCGGGGGAAGCTTTCTTT.

The V gene is TRBV6-2 or TRBV6-3, the J gene TRBJ2-5; D uncertain. Germline-derived CDR1 and CDR2 are MNHEY and SVGEGT. The V gene lost 0 bases and the J gene lost 2 bases, with 10 bases spanning the gap. The CDR3 has 15 residues. CDR3 in DNA: TGTGCCAGCAGTTACTCCCCGACGGCACAAGAGACCCAGTACTTC. Translation gives CASSYSPTAQETQYF.

This clone was counted between two and nine times. The chain uses TRBV7-9 and TRBJ2-7, with 10 bases fitting TRBD1. Germline-derived CDR1 and CDR2 are SEHNR and FQNEAQ (reference sequence). The CDR3 is made up of 15 amino acids. J gave up 6 bases and V 0 bases, and 5 bases lay outside the gene matches. CDR3 DNA sequence: TGTGCCAGCAGCTTAGCCGACAGGGGGCGCGGCGAGCAGTACTTC. This gives the protein CASSLADRGRGEQYF.

The table lists this clone with a few counts. The rearrangement uses TRBV27 and TRBJ1-2; no reliable D call. Germline CDR1 is MNHEY and CDR2 is SMNVEV (reference sequence). The V and J ends lost 3 bases and 8 bases respectively, with 13 bases between them. The CDR3 covers 13 residues. CDR3 nucleotide sequence: TGTGCCAGCAGTTTGTGGGCGAACGAAGGCTACACCTTC. Its protein is CASSLWANEGYTF.

In its sample, this clone was seen a few times. The J gene is TRBJ2-2, the V gene TRBV6-1, with 12 positions matching TRBD1. Germline CDR1 MNHNS, CDR2 SASEGT. V was pared by 3 bases and J by 6 bases, with 2 bases of the junction left unmatched. The CDR3 contains 15 residues. CDR3 residues: CASSEGQGAPGELFF. In DNA, the CDR3 is TGTGCCAGCAGTGAGGGACAGGGGGCTCCCGGGGAGCTGTTTTTT.

This clone turned up a few times. CDR3 protein: CASSQEVWGSGANVLTF. In DNA form, the CDR3 reads TGCGCCAGCAGCCAAGAAGTGTGGGGTTCTGGGGCCAACGTCCTGACTTTC. V gene TRBV4-3 combines with J gene TRBJ2-6; D remains ambiguous. V gave up 0 bases and J gave up 1 base, with 10 bases separating them. This CDR3 spans 17 amino acids. Germline V CDR1 and CDR2: LGHNA, YSLEER.

Only one count was recorded for this clone. This chain links TRBV15 with TRBJ2-5, with D tentatively TRBD1 (5 bases). The V end was cut by 5 bases, the J end by 2 bases, with 12 bases between. CDR3 length: 14 amino acids. Germline V gene sequence: CDR1 LNHNV, CDR2 YYDKDF (reference sequence). For the CDR3, the DNA is TGTGCCACCAGCCAAGGGGCATTTCAAGAGACCCAGTACTTC. This gives the protein CATSQGAFQETQYF.

The gene calls are TRBV5-6 and TRBJ1-1; 9 bases are a match to TRBD1. The J segment lost 4 bases and the V segment lost 4 bases, leaving 2 bases of the junction unmatched. This CDR3 is built from 13 residues. In germline, CDR1 is SGHDT, CDR2 YYEEEE. In nucleotides, the CDR3 is TGTGCCAGCAGCACGACAGGGGGCACTGAAGCTTTCTTT. The encoded protein is CASSTTGGTEAFF.

The rearrangement joins TRBV4-3 to TRBJ1-1, with D tentatively TRBD1 (6 bases). The CDR3 loop spans 15 amino acids. CDR1 is LGHNA and CDR2 is YSLEER in the germline V gene. V lost 0 bases to trimming and J lost 1 base, with 9 bases between them. This CDR3 reads CASSQELGGNTEAFF. CDR3 nucleotides: TGCGCCAGCAGCCAAGAATTAGGGGGGAACACTGAAGCTTTCTTT.

DNA of the CDR3: TGCGCCAGCAGCCAAACAGGGGGCGGCGGGAGAAATCAGCCCCAGCATTTT. Translation gives CASSQTGGGGRNQPQHF. This chain joins TRBV4-3 and TRBJ1-5; 9 bases match TRBD1. In germline, CDR1 is LGHNA, CDR2 YSLEER. Losses at the gene ends were 2 bases for V and 4 bases for J; bases not matched to a gene: 9. The CDR3 totals 17 residues.

This clone has just one count. The chain combines TRBV24-1 with TRBJ2-3; no clear D. The germline gives CDR1 KGHDR, CDR2 SFDVKD. There are 13 residues in the CDR3. V lost 4 bases, J lost 5 bases, and 9 bases lay in between. CDR3 protein: CATSDHRRDTQYF. The DNA for the CDR3 is TGTGCCACCAGTGACCATAGGAGAGATACGCAGTATTTT.

The chain has TRBV15 and TRBJ2-6, with D uncertain. V gave up 8 bases and J gave up 0 bases, with 14 bases separating them. Looked up from germline, CDR1 is LNHNV and CDR2 is YYDKDF (reference sequence). The CDR3 spans 16 residues. CDR3 nucleotides: TGTGCCACCCTTCAATTCCCGCGCTCTGGGGCCAACGTCCTGACTTTC. Its protein is CATLQFPRSGANVLTF. Supplemented by reference TRBV15 and TRBJ2-6, the full variable domain reads DAMVIQNPRYQVTQFGKPVTLSCSQTLNHNVMYWYQQKSSQAPKLLFHYYDKDFNNEADTPDNFQSRRPNTSFCFLDIRSPGLGDTAMYLCATLQFPRSGANVLTFGAGSRLTVL.

V is TRBV9 and J is TRBJ1-1; no firm D call. Trimming removed 3 bases at V and 8 bases at J, with 14 bases between. The length of the CDR3 is 13 residues. Germline V gene sequence: CDR1 SGDLS, CDR2 YYNGEE. CDR3 bases: TGTGCCAGCAGCGCCTCCGGGATGCAGGAAGCTTTCTTT. This gives the protein CASSASGMQEAFF.

This clone has a handful of counts. This chain connects TRBV5-1 to TRBJ2-3; D is uncertain. Germline CDR1 SGHRS, CDR2 YFSETQ. CDR3 length equals 14 residues. Deletions cut 0 bases from V and 0 bases from J, with 5 bases between. The CDR3 sequence: CASSLGQSTDTQYF. The CDR3 DNA follows: TGCGCCAGCAGCTTGGGCCAGAGCACAGATACGCAGTATTTT.

The chain joins TRBV9 to TRBJ2-5; the D call may be TRBD1 or TRBD2 (5 bases each). Germline V gene lookup returns CDR1 SGDLS and CDR2 YYNGEE. V was shortened by 3 bases and J by 1 base, with 10 bases between the two germline ends. This CDR3 contains 14 residues. The CDR3 loop reads CASSGGAPQETQYF. CDR3 nucleotides: TGTGCCAGCAGCGGAGGGGCGCCCCAAGAGACCCAGTACTTC.

The chain combines TRBV19 with TRBJ2-7; 7 bases match TRBD2. The CDR3 loop spans 14 amino acids. CDR1 and CDR2 (germline): LNHDA, SQIVND (reference sequence). V gave up 0 bases and J gave up 3 bases; unmatched junction bases: 2. CDR3: CASSIDGGDYEQYF. The DNA of the CDR3 is TGTGCCAGTAGTATAGATGGGGGGGACTACGAGCAGTACTTC.

The chain uses TRBV27 and TRBJ2-1, with 10 bases matching TRBD1. V trimming: 7 bases; J trimming: 2 bases; junction bases outside the gene matches: 5. The CDR3 has 15 residues. Germline assignment: CDR1 MNHEY and CDR2 SMNVEV (reference sequence). The CDR3 region has the DNA TGTGCCAGCAAGGGAGGACAGGGGGCCTACAATGAGCAGTTCTTC. This codes for CASKGGQGAYNEQFF.